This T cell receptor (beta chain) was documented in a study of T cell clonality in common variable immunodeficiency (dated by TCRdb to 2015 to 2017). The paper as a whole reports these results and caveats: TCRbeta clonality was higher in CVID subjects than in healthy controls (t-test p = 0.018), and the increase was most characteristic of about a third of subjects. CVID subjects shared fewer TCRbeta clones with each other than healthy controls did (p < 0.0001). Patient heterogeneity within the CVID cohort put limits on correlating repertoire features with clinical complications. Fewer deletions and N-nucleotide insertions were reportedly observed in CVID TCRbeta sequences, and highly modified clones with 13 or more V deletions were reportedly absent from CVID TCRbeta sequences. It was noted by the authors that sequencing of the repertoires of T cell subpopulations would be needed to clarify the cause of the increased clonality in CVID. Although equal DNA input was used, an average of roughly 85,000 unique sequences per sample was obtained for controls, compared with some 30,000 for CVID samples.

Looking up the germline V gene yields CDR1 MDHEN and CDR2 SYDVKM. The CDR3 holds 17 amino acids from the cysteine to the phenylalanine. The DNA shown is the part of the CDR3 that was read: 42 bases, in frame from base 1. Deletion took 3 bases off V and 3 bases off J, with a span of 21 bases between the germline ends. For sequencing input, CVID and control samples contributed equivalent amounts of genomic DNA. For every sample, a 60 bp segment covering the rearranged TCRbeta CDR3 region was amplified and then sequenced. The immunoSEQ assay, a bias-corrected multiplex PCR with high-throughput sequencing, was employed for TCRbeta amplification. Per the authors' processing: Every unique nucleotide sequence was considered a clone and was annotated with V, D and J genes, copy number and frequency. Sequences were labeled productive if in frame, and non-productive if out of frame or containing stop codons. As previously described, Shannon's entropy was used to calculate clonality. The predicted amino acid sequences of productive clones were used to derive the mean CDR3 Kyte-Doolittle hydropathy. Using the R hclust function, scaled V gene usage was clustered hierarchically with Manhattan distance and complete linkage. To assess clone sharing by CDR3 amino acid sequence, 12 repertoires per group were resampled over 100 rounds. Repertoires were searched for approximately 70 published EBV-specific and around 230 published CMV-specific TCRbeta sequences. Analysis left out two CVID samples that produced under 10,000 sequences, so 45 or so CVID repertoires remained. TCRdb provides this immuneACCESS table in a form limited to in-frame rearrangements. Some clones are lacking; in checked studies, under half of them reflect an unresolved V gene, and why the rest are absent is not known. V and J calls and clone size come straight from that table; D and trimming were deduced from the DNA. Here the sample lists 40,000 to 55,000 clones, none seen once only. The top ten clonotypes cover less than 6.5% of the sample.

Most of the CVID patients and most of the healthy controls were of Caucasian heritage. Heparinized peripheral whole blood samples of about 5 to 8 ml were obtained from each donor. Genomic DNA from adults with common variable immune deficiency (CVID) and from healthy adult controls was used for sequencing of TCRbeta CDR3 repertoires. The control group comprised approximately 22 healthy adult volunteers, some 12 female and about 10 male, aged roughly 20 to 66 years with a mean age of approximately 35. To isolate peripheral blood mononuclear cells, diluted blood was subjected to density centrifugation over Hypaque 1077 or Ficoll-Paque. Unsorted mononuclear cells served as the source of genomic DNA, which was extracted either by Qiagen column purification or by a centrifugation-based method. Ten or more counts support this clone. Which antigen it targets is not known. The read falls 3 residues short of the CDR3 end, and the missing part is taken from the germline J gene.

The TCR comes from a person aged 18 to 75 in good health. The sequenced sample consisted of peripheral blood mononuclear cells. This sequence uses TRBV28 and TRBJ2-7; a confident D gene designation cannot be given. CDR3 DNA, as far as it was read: TGTGCCAGCAGTTTCTACACCTTAAAGGGTGCCGACTACGAG. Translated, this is CASSFYTLKGADYE. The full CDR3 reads CASSFYTLKGADYEQYF.